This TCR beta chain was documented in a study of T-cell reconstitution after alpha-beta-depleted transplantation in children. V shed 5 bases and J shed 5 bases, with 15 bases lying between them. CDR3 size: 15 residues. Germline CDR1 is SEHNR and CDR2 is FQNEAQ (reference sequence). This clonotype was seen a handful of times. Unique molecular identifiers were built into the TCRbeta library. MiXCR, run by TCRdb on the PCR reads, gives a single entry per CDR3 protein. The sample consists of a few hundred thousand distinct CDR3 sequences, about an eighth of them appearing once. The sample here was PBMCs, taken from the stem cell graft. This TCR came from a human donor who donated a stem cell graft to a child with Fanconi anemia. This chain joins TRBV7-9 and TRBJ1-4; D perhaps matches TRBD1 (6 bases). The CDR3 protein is CASSRRGAENEKLFF. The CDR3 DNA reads TGTGCCAGCAGCCGAAGGGGGGCGGAGAATGAAAAACTGTTTTTT.